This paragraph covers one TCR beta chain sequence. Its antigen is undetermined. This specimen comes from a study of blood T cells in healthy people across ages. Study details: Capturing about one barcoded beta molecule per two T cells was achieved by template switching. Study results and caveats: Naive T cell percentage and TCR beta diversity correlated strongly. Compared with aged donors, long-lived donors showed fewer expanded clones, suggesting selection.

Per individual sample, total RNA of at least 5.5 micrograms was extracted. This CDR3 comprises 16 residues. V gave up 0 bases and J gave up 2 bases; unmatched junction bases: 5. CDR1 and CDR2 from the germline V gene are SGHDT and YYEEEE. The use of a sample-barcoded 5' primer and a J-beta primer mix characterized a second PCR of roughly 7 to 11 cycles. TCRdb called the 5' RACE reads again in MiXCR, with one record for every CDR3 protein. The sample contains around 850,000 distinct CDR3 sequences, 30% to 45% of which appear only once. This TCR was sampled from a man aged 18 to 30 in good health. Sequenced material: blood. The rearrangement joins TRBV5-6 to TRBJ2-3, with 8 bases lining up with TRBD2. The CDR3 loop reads CASSLVGTRPTDTQYF. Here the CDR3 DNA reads TGTGCCAGCAGCTTGGTGGGGACTAGACCCACAGATACGCAGTATTTT.